This entry describes one TCR beta chain. This sample stems from a study of technical replicates of blood from a handful of donors. Assay used: immunoSEQ multiplex PCR; TCRdb lists only in-frame clones, some missing. In the table there are more than 80,000 clones, nearly 97% of which are singletons. Sequenced: T cells isolated from PBMCs. This clonotype originated in a human donor in good health.

The CDR3 spells CASSLGLRSYEQYF. Here the CDR3 DNA reads TGTGCCAGCAGCTTAGGACTCCGCTCCTACGAGCAGTACTTC. V gene TRBV7-8 combines with J gene TRBJ2-7; D is uncertain. V was pared by 1 base and J by 0 bases, with 7 bases between. The germline gives CDR1 SGHVS, CDR2 FQNEAQ. The CDR3 is 14 amino acids.